Each of the 8 T cell receptor beta chains below was sequenced from the same sample in a study of blood T cells in healthy people across ages. A second about 6 to 12 cycle PCR used barcoded and J-beta primers. TCRdb re-called the 5' RACE reads through MiXCR, storing one row per CDR3 protein. Of about 840,000 distinct CDR3 sequences listed, 25% to 30% are singletons. The sample also formed part of further work on T cells of mothers and their children.

The sequenced material came from blood. The receptors originated from a woman between 35 and 50 years old in good health.

This clonotype showed up many times. The chain joins TRBV18 to TRBJ2-1; D remains unclear. This CDR3 is 16 amino acids long. CDR1 KGHSH and CDR2 LQKENI come from the germline V gene. Trimming took off 0 bases at V and 5 bases at J, with 14 bases between the two ends. The CDR3 bases are TGTGCCAGCTCACCACCAAGGAGCAGGAAGGACAATGAGCAGTTCTTC. As protein: CASSPPRSRKDNEQFF.

The sample holds a few counts of this clonotype. The chain has TRBV27 and TRBJ2-7; D unclear. CDR3 length: 15 amino acids. Per the germline V gene, CDR1 is MNHEY and CDR2 is SMNVEV (reference sequence). Trimming pared 1 base from V and 6 bases from J, leaving 16 bases between. The CDR3, as DNA: TGTGCCAGCAGTTTATTTGGGCCCCGCTTTGGCGAGCAGTACTTC. This gives the protein CASSLFGPRFGEQYF.

The sample holds many counts of this clonotype. The junction departs from germline at one end; a sequencing error may be responsible. CDR3 residues: CASSLGGANEQFF. The CDR3 DNA reads as TGTGCCAGCAGCTTAGGGGGCGCCAATGAGCAGTTCTTC. V usage is TRBV12-3 or TRBV12-4 and J usage is TRBJ2-1; 7 nucleotides agree with TRBD1. The CDR3 runs 13 residues.

This clonotype has just a few counts. This chain uses TRBV2 with TRBJ2-5, with D possibly matching TRBD1 (6 bases). Trimming left V 2 bases short and J 9 bases short, with 10 bases between. The CDR3 is 12 amino acids. CDR1 is SNHLY and CDR2 is FYNNEI in the germline V gene. The CDR3 sequence is CASSETSGAQYF. The CDR3 nucleotides read TGTGCCAGCAGTGAAACCTCAGGGGCCCAGTACTTC.

In regard to this clonotype: A read error may explain this, as a much larger clone is one base away. V usage is TRBV2 and J usage is TRBJ1-5; possible D gene TRBD1, 5 bases. CDR3 size: 15 residues. V lost 3 bases, J lost 9 bases, and 18 bases lay in between. Germline loops: CDR1 SNHLY, CDR2 FYNNEI. As DNA, the CDR3 is TGTGCCAGCAGTGAGGAAAGGGGCCTGGGTCTGCCCCAGCATTTT. It is translated as CASSEERGLGLPQHF. The variable domain in full, with the rest retrieved from reference TRBV2 and TRBJ1-5, is EPEVTQTPSHQVTQMGQEVILRCVPISNHLYFYWYRQILGQKVEFLVSFYNNEISEKSEIFDDQFSVERPDGSNFTLKIRSTKLEDSAMYFCASSEERGLGLPQHFGDGTRLSIL.

This clonotype occurred many times. The CDR3, as DNA: TGTGCCAGCGAAGGACCTTGGACAGGGACCTACGAGCAGTACTTC. The encoded protein is CASEGPWTGTYEQYF. The chain joins TRBV3-1 to TRBJ2-7; TRBD1 agrees at 8 bases. CDR3 length: 15 residues. Germline CDR1 and CDR2: LGHDT and YNNKEL (reference sequence). V gave up 8 bases and J gave up 2 bases; unmatched junction bases: 11.

The chain uses TRBV4-1 and TRBJ1-1; D is ambiguous. Trimming took off 0 bases at V and 1 base at J, with 6 bases between the two ends. Looked up from germline, CDR1 is MGHRA and CDR2 is YSYEKL. CDR3 length: 14 amino acids. In DNA, the CDR3 is TGCGCCAGCAGCCAAGATCAGACGAACACTGAAGCTTTCTTT. It codes for CASSQDQTNTEAFF.

The rearrangement links TRBV28 to TRBJ1-2; 9 bases are a match to TRBD1. CDR1 is MDHEN and CDR2 is SYDVKM in the germline V gene. The CDR3 covers 15 residues. Trimming removed 6 bases from V and 5 bases from J; junction bases left unmatched: 10. The CDR3 DNA is TGTGCCAGCAGCTCCCGGGACAGGGTTTTGTATGGCTACACCTTC. It yields the protein CASSSRDRVLYGYTF.